These 2 T cell receptor beta chains came from one sample sequenced in a study of cytomegalovirus exposure and HLA in healthy donors. PCR employed 60 Vbeta and 13 Jbeta primers. Produced via immunoSEQ multiplex PCR; TCRdb's table is partial and in-frame only. The table has about 200,000 clones, roughly 83% seen once. The specimen was PBMCs. The receptors originated from a male donor in good health and CMV-seropositive.

The rearrangement uses TRBV27 and TRBJ2-1; the match to TRBD2 covers 7 bases. CDR1 MNHEY and CDR2 SMNVEV come from the germline V gene (reference sequence). Trimming cost V 11 bases and J 7 bases; bases outside gene matches: 14. The CDR3 consists of 14 residues. CDR3 coding DNA: TGTGCCTCCCGGGGAGGGAGGGCCAGAAATGAGCAGTTCTTC. Protein sequence: CASRGGRARNEQFF.

This clone turned up a few times. This chain connects TRBV10-3 to TRBJ2-5; 8 bases map to TRBD2. The better agreement between TRBJ2-7 and the DNA end casts doubt on the J call. CDR3 size: 13 residues. Germline values: CDR1 ENHRY, CDR2 SYGVKD. In nucleotides, the CDR3 is TGTGCCATCAGACTAGCGGAGTCCTACGAGCAGTACTTC. Protein product: CAIRLAESYEQYF.